This TCR beta chain was recorded in a study of cytomegalovirus exposure and HLA in healthy donors. Whole-study context: Genetic ancestry analysis placed approximately 78% of the 410 or so donors that were genotyped in the Caucasian-associated cluster.

Researchers ran the PCR with 60 Vbeta and 13 Jbeta primers. Original methodology: Later reanalysis found 70 million to 95 million unique TCR beta chains, around 9.9 million of them shared. Produced via immunoSEQ multiplex PCR; TCRdb's table is partial and in-frame only. The DNA was the basis for D and trimming; V, J and clone size are from that table. The sample carries about 160,000 clones, more than 60% recorded once. Study results and caveats: Investigators reported about 160 TCR beta chains as tied to cytomegalovirus. Per a later analysis, 15,000 to 20,000 TCR beta sequences showed association with HLA alleles at 0.05 false discovery rate.

Regarding this clone: The antigen remains undetermined.

What was sequenced was PBMCs. The TCR sequence derives from a woman younger than 45 in good health and CMV-seronegative.

The CDR3 nucleotides are TGTGCCAGCAGTCCCCTCGGCGGGGGTTACAATGAGCAGTTCTTC. It yields the protein CASSPLGGGYNEQFF. The chain uses TRBV2 and TRBJ2-1; 7 bases fit TRBD2. The CDR3 totals 15 residues. Germline lookup yields CDR1 SNHLY and CDR2 FYNNEI. The ends lost 5 bases at V and 4 bases at J; junction bases unmatched: 8.